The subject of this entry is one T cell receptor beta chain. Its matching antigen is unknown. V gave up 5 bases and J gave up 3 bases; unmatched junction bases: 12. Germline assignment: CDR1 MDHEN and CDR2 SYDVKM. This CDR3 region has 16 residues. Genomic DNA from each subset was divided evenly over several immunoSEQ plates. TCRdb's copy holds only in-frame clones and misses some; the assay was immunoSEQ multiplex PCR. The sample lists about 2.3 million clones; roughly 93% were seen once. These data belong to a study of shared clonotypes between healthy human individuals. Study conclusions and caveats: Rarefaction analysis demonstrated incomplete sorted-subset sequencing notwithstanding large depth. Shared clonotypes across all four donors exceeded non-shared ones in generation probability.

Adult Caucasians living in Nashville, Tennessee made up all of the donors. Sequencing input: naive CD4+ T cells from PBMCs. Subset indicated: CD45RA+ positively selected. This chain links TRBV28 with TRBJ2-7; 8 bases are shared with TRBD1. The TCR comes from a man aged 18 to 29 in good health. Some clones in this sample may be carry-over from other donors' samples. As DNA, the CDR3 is TGTGCCAGCAGTAATGCCTTCGGGACAGGACGCTACGAGCAGTACTTC. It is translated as CASSNAFGTGRYEQYF.